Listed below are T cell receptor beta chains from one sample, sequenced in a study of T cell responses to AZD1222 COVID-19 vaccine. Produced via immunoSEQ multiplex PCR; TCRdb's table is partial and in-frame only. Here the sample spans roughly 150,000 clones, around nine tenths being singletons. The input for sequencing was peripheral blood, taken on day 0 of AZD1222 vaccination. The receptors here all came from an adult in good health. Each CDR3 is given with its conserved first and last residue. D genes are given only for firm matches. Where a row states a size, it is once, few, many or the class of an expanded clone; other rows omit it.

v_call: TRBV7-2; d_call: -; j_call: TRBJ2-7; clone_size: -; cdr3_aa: CASSLAGDRAYEQYF; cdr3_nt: TGTGCCAGCAGCTTAGCTGGGGACCGCGCCTACGAGCAGTACTTC
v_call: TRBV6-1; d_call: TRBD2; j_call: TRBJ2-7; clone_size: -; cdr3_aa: CASSEALAGSYEQYF; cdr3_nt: TGTGCCAGCAGTGAAGCACTAGCGGGTTCCTACGAGCAGTACTTC
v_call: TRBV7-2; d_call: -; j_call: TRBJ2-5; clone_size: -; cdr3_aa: CASSEYGSGETQYF; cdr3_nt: TGTGCCAGCAGCGAATATGGGAGCGGGGAGACCCAGTACTTC
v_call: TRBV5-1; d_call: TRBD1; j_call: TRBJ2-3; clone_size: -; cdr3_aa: CASSLAGTETDTQYF; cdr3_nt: TGCGCCAGCAGCTTGGCCGGGACAGAAACAGATACGCAGTATTTT
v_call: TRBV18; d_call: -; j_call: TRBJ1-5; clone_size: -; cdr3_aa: CASSPRANQPQHF; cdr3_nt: TGTGCCAGCTCCCCACGGGCTAATCAGCCCCAGCATTTT
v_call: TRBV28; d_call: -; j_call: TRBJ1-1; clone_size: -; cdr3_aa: CASSLGRGAFF; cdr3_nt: TGTGCCAGCAGTTTAGGGCGCGGAGCTTTCTTT
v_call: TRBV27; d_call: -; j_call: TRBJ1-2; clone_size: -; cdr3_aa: CASSRGGGYGYTF; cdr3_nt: TGTGCCAGCAGTCGAGGTGGAGGCTATGGCTACACCTTC
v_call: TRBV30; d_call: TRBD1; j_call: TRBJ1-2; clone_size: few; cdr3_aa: CAWNSDRAYGYTF; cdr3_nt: TGTGCCTGGAACTCGGACAGGGCCTATGGCTACACCTTC
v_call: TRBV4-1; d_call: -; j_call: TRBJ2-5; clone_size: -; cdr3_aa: CASSQDLKTQYF; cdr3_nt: TGCGCCAGCAGCCAAGATCTAAAGACCCAGTACTTC
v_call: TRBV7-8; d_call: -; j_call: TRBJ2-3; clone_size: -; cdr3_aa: CASSPLRAESTDTQYF; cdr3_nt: TGTGCCAGCAGCCCACTCAGAGCGGAGAGCACAGATACGCAGTATTTT
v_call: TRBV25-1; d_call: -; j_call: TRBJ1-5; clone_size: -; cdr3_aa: CASSEYISDQPQHF; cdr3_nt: TGTGCCAGCAGTGAATATATTTCGGATCAGCCCCAGCATTTT
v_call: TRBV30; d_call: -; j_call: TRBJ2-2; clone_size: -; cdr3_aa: CAWSVQGEDTGELFF; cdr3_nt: TGTGCCTGGAGTGTACAAGGGGAGGACACCGGGGAGCTGTTTTTT
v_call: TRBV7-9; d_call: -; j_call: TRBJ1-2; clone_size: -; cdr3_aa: CASSYLPVEKYGYTF; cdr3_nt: TGTGCCAGCAGCTACCTGCCTGTAGAAAAATATGGCTACACCTTC
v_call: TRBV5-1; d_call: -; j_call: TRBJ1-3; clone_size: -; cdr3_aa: CASSLVAVANSGNTIYF; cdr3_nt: TGCGCCAGCAGCTTGGTGGCGGTCGCGAACTCTGGAAACACCATATATTTT
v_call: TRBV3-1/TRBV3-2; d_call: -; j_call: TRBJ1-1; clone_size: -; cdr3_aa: CASSESSVLNYEAFF; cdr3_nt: TGTGCCAGCAGCGAGAGTTCAGTGTTAAACTATGAAGCTTTCTTT
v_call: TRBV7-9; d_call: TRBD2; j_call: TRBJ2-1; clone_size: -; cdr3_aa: CASSKREWNYNEQFF; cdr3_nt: TGTGCCAGCAGCAAGCGGGAGTGGAACTACAATGAGCAGTTCTTC
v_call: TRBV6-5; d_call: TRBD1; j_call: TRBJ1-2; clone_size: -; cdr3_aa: CASSQTGTGLGYTF; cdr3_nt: TGTGCCAGCAGCCAGACGGGGACAGGGTTGGGCTACACCTTC
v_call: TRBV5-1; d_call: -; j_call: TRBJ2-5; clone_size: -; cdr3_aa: CASSLVAEETQYF; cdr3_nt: TGCGCCAGCAGCTTGGTTGCGGAAGAGACCCAGTACTTC
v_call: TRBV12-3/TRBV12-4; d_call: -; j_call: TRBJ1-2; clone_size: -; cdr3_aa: CASSPEGGYGYTF; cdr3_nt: TGTGCCAGCAGCCCCGAGGGGGGCTATGGCTACACCTTC
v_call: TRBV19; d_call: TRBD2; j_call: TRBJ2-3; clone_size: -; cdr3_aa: CASGTSVSTDTQYF; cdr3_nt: TGTGCCAGTGGAACTAGCGTAAGCACAGATACGCAGTATTTT
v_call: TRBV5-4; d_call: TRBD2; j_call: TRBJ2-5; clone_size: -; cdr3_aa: CASTLGGMGETQYF; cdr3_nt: TGTGCCAGCACCCTCGGGGGGATGGGAGAGACCCAGTACTTC
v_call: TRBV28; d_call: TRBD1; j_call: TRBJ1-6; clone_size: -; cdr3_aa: CASIEQGTSYNSPLHF; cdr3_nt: TGTGCCAGCATTGAACAGGGGACCTCCTATAATTCACCCCTCCACTTT
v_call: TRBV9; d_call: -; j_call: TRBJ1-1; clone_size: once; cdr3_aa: CASSVRPGTEAFF; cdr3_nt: TGTGCCAGCAGCGTCCGTCCGGGCACTGAAGCTTTCTTT
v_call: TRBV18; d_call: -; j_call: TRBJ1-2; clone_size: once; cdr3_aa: CASSGSANYGYTF; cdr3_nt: TGTGCCAGCTCAGGCAGTGCGAACTATGGCTACACCTTC
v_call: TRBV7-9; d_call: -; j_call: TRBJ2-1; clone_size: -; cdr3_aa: CASSPPTRGEQFF; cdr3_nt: TGTGCCAGCAGCCCTCCGACTCGAGGGGAGCAGTTCTTC
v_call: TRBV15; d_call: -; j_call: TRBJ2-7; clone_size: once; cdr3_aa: CATSRGGGTILYEQYF; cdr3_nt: TGTGCCACCAGCAGAGGAGGCGGGACAATACTATACGAGCAGTACTTC
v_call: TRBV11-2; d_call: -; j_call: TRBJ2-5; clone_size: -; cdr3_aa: CASSLTATKPTLETQYF; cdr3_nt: TGTGCCAGCAGCTTAACAGCGACCAAGCCAACCTTGGAGACCCAGTACTTC
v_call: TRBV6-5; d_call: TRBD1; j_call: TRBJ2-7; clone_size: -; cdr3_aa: CASSSRQGAYEQYF; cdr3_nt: TGTGCCAGCAGTTCCCGACAGGGGGCCTACGAGCAGTACTTC
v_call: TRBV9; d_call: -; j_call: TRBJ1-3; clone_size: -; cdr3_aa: CASSPGHSSGNTIYF; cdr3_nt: TGTGCCAGCAGCCCCGGACACAGCTCTGGAAACACCATATATTTT
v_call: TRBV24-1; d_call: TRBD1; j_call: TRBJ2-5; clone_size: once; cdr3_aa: CATRARGDRSPGETQYF; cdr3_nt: TGTGCCACCAGGGCGAGGGGGGACAGGTCCCCAGGCGAGACCCAGTACTTC
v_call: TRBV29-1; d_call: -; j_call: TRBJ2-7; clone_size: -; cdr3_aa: CSARGGSNYEQYF; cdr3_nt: TGCAGCGCCAGGGGAGGGTCAAACTACGAGCAGTACTTC
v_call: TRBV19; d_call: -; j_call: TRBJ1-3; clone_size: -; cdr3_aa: CASRNSGFYSGNTIYF; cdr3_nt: TGTGCCAGTAGAAACAGCGGATTTTACTCTGGAAACACCATATATTTT
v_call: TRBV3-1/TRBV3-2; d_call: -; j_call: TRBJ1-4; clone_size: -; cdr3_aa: CASSHGVGSTNEKLFF; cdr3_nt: TGTGCCAGCAGCCACGGGGTGGGGTCAACTAATGAAAAACTGTTTTTT
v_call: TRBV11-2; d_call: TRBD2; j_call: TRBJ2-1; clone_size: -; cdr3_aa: CASSNGLAGPPYANEQFF; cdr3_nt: TGTGCCAGCAGCAACGGACTAGCGGGGCCCCCCTACGCCAATGAGCAGTTCTTC
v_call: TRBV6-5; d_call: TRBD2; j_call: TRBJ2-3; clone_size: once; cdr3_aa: CASRSEAGGPDTQYF; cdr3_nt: TGTGCCAGCAGATCTGAGGCGGGAGGGCCAGATACGCAGTATTTT
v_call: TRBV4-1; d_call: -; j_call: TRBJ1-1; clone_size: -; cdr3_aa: CASSQGGGTNGRAFF; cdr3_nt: TGCGCCAGCAGCCAAGGGGGCGGGACCAACGGTCGAGCTTTCTTT
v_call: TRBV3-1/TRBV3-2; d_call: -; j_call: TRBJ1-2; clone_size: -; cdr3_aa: CASSQDLGVYHYGYTF; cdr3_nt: TGTGCCAGCAGCCAAGATCTCGGGGTGTACCACTATGGCTACACCTTC
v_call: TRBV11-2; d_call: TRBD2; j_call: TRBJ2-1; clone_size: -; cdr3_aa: CASSGLAGMRNEQFF; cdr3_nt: TGTGCCAGCAGCGGACTAGCGGGGATGCGGAATGAGCAGTTCTTC
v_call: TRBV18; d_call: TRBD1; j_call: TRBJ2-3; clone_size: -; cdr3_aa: CASSLRTGEGDTQYF; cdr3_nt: TGTGCCAGCTCCCTTCGGACAGGGGAGGGAGATACGCAGTATTTT
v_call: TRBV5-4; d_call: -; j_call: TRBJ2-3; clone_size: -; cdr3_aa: CASSWDSTSRAEYF; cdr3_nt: TGTGCCAGCAGCTGGGACTCGACTAGTCGGGCTGAGTATTTT